This T cell receptor beta chain is drawn from a study of T cell responses to AZD1222 COVID-19 vaccine. Background on the study: Some second doses came at about 4 weeks and others at about 12 weeks; these were pooled. Points from the study as a whole: The donors showed a predominance of white British ancestry and of females, with possible underestimation of clonal diversity.

Of note for this clone: The target antigen is unknown.

Assay used: immunoSEQ multiplex PCR; TCRdb lists only in-frame clones, some missing. The profile covers about 170,000 clones, with 80% to 95% appearing a single time and roughly 3.9% taken by the ten largest. Sequencing used peripheral blood, obtained on day 0 of AZD1222 vaccination. This sequence originates from an adult in good health.

CDR3 region: CAATEGAGQPQHF. The DNA of the CDR3 is TGTGCCGCTACGGAGGGGGCTGGTCAGCCCCAGCATTTT. The genes are TRBV10-3 and TRBJ1-5; 7 bases map to TRBD1. The CDR3 extends over 13 amino acids. Trimming cost V 11 bases and J 6 bases; bases outside gene matches: 10. CDR1 and CDR2 from the germline V gene are ENHRY and SYGVKD.